Sequencing of this T cell receptor beta chain was carried out in a study of cytomegalovirus exposure and HLA in healthy donors. Overall study findings and caveats: What TCR beta sequences reportedly achieved was accurate prediction of HLA-A and HLA-B alleles in most subjects. Within an earlier analysis, most TCR beta V segments proved productive either about 87% or about 30% of the time.

CDR3 size: 15 residues. Trimming stripped 0 bases from V and 1 base from J, with 10 bases between. The germline V gene has CDR1 MGHRA and CDR2 YSYEKL. Samples came from healthy bone marrow donors. A remark on this clone: Its target is not known.

60 Vbeta and 13 Jbeta primers were used in PCR. The protocol was immunoSEQ multiplex PCR, while the TCRdb copy is restricted to in-frame clones and leaves out a portion. This table holds about 78,000 clones, around 58% found once. The sample consisted of PBMCs. V and J are TRBV4-1 and TRBJ2-7; D gene ambiguous. This clonotype was sampled from a man aged 25-40 years in good health and CMV-seropositive. CDR3 protein: CASSQETVLSYEQYF. DNA of the CDR3: TGCGCCAGCAGCCAAGAGACTGTCCTTTCCTACGAGCAGTACTTC.